The 23 T cell receptor beta chains below come from one sample, sequenced in a study of CD8 T cells in Susac syndrome. cDNA came from 0.5 to 1 ug RNA primed by random hexamers. MiXCR was run by TCRdb on the immunoSEQ multiplex PCR reads, yielding one entry per CDR3 protein. This table holds some 160,000 distinct CDR3 sequences, about 90% found once. The sample was CD4+ T cells from PBMCs. The receptor source for this set is a human donor in good health.

The CDR3 DNA is TGTGCCAGCAGCTTCCCCCCGGCGGGGCGAAGAGAGACCCAGTACTTC. Translation gives CASSFPPAGRRETQYF. The chain is built from TRBV7-2 and TRBJ2-5, with D perhaps TRBD2 (6 bases). CDR3 length: 16 amino acids. The V and J ends lost 3 bases and 4 bases respectively, with 18 bases between them. CDR1 and CDR2 from the germline V gene are SGHTA and FQGNSA.

This chain uses TRBV7-3 with TRBJ1-1; D gene unclear. V was shortened by 3 bases and J by 3 bases, with 8 bases between the two germline ends. Germline-derived CDR1 and CDR2 are SGHTA and FQGTGA. The CDR3 extends over 13 amino acids. CDR3 sequence reads: CASSFSEDTEAFF. The CDR3 DNA follows: TGTGCCAGCAGCTTTTCCGAAGACACTGAAGCTTTCTTT.

In DNA, the CDR3 is TGTGCCAGCATCGAGCCCGGGACTCGGAAATTTGAAGCTTTCTTT. Translation gives CASIEPGTRKFEAFF. The V gene is TRBV28, the J gene TRBJ1-1; possibly TRBD1 for D (5 bases). The CDR3 is made up of 15 amino acids. The ends were cut back, 7 bases at V and 7 bases at J, with 22 bases in the middle. The V gene's germline CDR1 is MDHEN and CDR2 SYDVKM.

The chain joins TRBV19 to TRBJ2-6; 9 positions agree with TRBD1. The CDR3 is 18 residues long. CDR1 and CDR2 from the germline V gene are LNHDA and SQIVND (reference sequence). Trimming cost V 5 bases and J 0 bases; bases outside gene matches: 8. The chain's CDR3 is CASSPGQGSSSGANVLTF. The CDR3 DNA reads as TGTGCCAGTAGTCCTGGACAGGGGTCGAGCTCTGGGGCCAACGTCCTGACTTTC.

This chain links TRBV2 with TRBJ2-5, with D possibly called TRBD1 or TRBD2 (5 bases each). V lost 6 bases and J 5 bases, leaving 10 bases between the germline ends. CDR3 length: 12 residues. The germline V gene has CDR1 SNHLY and CDR2 FYNNEI. CDR3 sequence reads: CASRGELETQYF. As DNA, the CDR3 is TGTGCCAGCAGGGGGGAGCTGGAGACCCAGTACTTC.

This rearrangement joins TRBV28 to TRBJ1-2; a possible D gene is TRBD1 (6 bases). CDR3 size: 17 residues. Germline V lookup: CDR1 MDHEN, CDR2 SYDVKM. V lost 3 bases to trimming and J lost 4 bases, with 21 bases between them. The CDR3, as DNA: TGTGCCAGCAGTTTCTCTGGACAGCGGGGGAACTTCTATGGCTACACCTTC. It yields the protein CASSFSGQRGNFYGYTF.

This chain links TRBV5-4 with TRBJ2-3, with 10 bases matching TRBD2. The germline CDR1 and CDR2 sequences are SGHNT and YYREEE (reference sequence). Losses at the gene ends were 4 bases for V and 6 bases for J; bases not matched to a gene: 5. The CDR3 totals 14 residues. Here the CDR3 reads CASSPGTSADTQYF. The CDR3 region has the DNA TGTGCCAGCAGCCCCGGGACTAGCGCCGATACGCAGTATTTT.

The chain joins TRBV19 to TRBJ2-6, with D unresolved. V was shortened by 7 bases and J by 0 bases, with 16 bases between the two germline ends. In germline, CDR1 is LNHDA, CDR2 SQIVND (reference sequence). This CDR3 contains 17 residues. The CDR3 protein is CASISRARPSGANVLTF. In DNA form, the CDR3 reads TGTGCCAGTATAAGTAGGGCCAGACCCTCTGGGGCCAACGTCCTGACTTTC.

The CDR3 bases are TGTGCCACCGGCTCCGGGACTAGCGGCTACGAGCAGTACTTC. This translates into CATGSGTSGYEQYF. The V gene is TRBV10-3, the J gene TRBJ2-7, with 11 bases fitting TRBD2. Per the germline V gene, CDR1 is ENHRY and CDR2 is SYGVKD. CDR3 length: 14 amino acids. V lost 10 bases and J lost 3; bases outside the gene matches: 8.

The J gene is TRBJ1-4, the V gene TRBV7-8, with D hard to call. The CDR3 is 14 residues long. In germline, CDR1 is SGHVS, CDR2 FQNEAQ. Trimming stripped 5 bases from V and 7 bases from J, with 14 bases between. This CDR3 is CASSPEGHGEKLFF. CDR3 coding DNA: TGTGCCAGCAGCCCCGAAGGGCATGGTGAAAAACTGTTTTTT.

The rearrangement joins TRBV2 to TRBJ2-6, with a tentative D call TRBD2 (6 bases). There are 15 residues in the CDR3. Trimming cost V 8 bases and J 3 bases, with 14 bases left between them. Germline CDR1 is SNHLY and CDR2 is FYNNEI. In DNA, the CDR3 is TGTGCCAGCGGACCCGGAGGGCGTGGGGCCAACGTCCTGACTTTC. It specifies CASGPGGRGANVLTF.

This chain connects TRBV6-5 to TRBJ2-3; D is possibly TRBD2 (7 bases). V was clipped by 2 bases and J by 4 bases, with 10 bases between them. Per germline, CDR1 MNHEY and CDR2 SVGAGI. The CDR3 totals 14 residues. In DNA, the CDR3 is TGTGCCAGCAGTTACGGGGGGGGCGCAGATACGCAGTATTTT. Protein sequence: CASSYGGGADTQYF.

In this sample, this clonotype turned up once. The chain combines TRBV5-1 with TRBJ1-2, with D hard to call. The CDR3 covers 12 residues. Per germline, CDR1 SGHRS and CDR2 YFSETQ. Trimming took 2 bases from V and 10 from J, leaving 12 bases between them. This CDR3 is CASSLEGRVYTF. In nucleotides, the CDR3 is TGCGCCAGCAGCTTAGAGGGTCGGGTCTACACCTTC.

The chain recombines TRBV13 with TRBJ2-3, with 8 bases aligning to TRBD1. V shed 0 bases, J shed 1 base, and the junction held 6 bases outside the gene matches. The germline gives CDR1 PRHDT, CDR2 FYEKMQ (reference sequence). The CDR3 is 17 amino acids. The CDR3 spells CASSLGQETGGTDTQYF. The DNA of the CDR3 is TGTGCCAGCAGCTTAGGCCAGGAGACAGGGGGCACAGATACGCAGTATTTT.

The J gene is TRBJ1-2, the V gene TRBV6-1, with D possibly TRBD1 on 5 matching bases. The V end lost 7 bases, the J end lost 4 bases, and 13 bases lay between the germline ends. This CDR3 is 13 amino acids long. Germline CDR1 reads MNHNS; CDR2 reads SASEGT. The chain's CDR3 is CASTAGDGYGYTF. The DNA of the CDR3 is TGTGCCAGCACCGCCGGGGACGGCTATGGCTACACCTTC.

The sample holds one count of this clonotype. This chain uses TRBV6-5 with TRBJ2-7; D unclear. Trimming took 4 bases from V and 5 from J, leaving 12 bases between them. Germline-derived CDR1 and CDR2 are MNHEY and SVGAGI. This CDR3 has 13 residues. The CDR3 DNA reads TGTGCCAGCAGTTCTGGGGTTAGGCACGAGCAGTACTTC. Its translation is CASSSGVRHEQYF.

The chain recombines TRBV9 with TRBJ2-5, with 12 nucleotides matching TRBD1. This CDR3 spans 16 amino acids. With V trimmed by 0 bases and J by 9 bases, 9 bases remained unmatched. The V gene's germline CDR1 is SGDLS and CDR2 YYNGEE. The CDR3 loop is CASSVEWDRGPRAQYF. The CDR3, as DNA: TGTGCCAGCAGCGTAGAGTGGGACAGGGGGCCGCGGGCCCAGTACTTC.

The chain recombines TRBV10-1 with TRBJ2-5; D remains unclear. Trimming stripped 6 bases from V and 5 bases from J, with 13 bases between. Germline V gives CDR1 WNHNN, CDR2 SYGVQD (reference sequence). The CDR3 has 13 residues. The CDR3 sequence: CASSRAGAETQYF. CDR3 nucleotide sequence: TGCGCCAGCAGCCGTGCCGGAGCGGAGACCCAGTACTTC.

The CDR3: CASRDRATDTQYF. CDR3 bases: TGTGCCAGTCGGGACAGGGCAACAGATACGCAGTATTTT. This chain joins TRBV6-5 and TRBJ2-3; TRBD1 matches at 9 bases. Germline trimming cut 9 bases from V and 3 bases from J; bases unmatched to any gene: 4. The germline gives CDR1 MNHEY, CDR2 SVGAGI. The CDR3 is made up of 13 amino acids.

V and J are TRBV29-1 and TRBJ2-6, with D uncertain. From germline, CDR1 is SQVTM and CDR2 ANQGSEA. The CDR3 loop spans 12 amino acids. The V end was cut by 4 bases, the J end by 1 base, with 2 bases between. The CDR3 loop reads CSVGSGANVLTF. For the CDR3, the DNA is TGCAGCGTTGGTTCTGGGGCCAACGTCCTGACTTTC. The full variable domain, with the rest looked up from reference TRBV29-1 and TRBJ2-6, is SAVISQKPSRDICQRGTSLTIQCQVDSQVTMMFWYRQQPGQSLTLIATANQGSEATYESGFVIDKFPISRPNLTFSTLTVSNMSPEDSSIYLCSVGSGANVLTFGAGSRLTVL.

This rearrangement joins TRBV28 to TRBJ2-5; the D gene is possibly TRBD2 (6 bases). Trimming cost V 2 bases and J 6 bases, with 13 bases left between them. The germline CDR1 and CDR2 sequences are MDHEN and SYDVKM. The CDR3 consists of 14 residues. CDR3 coding DNA: TGTGCCAGCAGTTTACACGGGAGCCAGCAGACCCAGTACTTC. This sequence encodes CASSLHGSQQTQYF.

The chain employs TRBV5-1 and TRBJ2-7, with TRBD2 matching 10 bases. The CDR3 length is 17 residues. Germline V gene sequence: CDR1 SGHRS, CDR2 YFSETQ. J lost 0 bases, V lost 0 bases, and 6 bases had no gene match. The CDR3 sequence is CASSLEAGGASSYEQYF. As DNA, the CDR3 is TGCGCCAGCAGCTTGGAAGCGGGAGGGGCAAGCTCCTACGAGCAGTACTTC.

This chain links TRBV2 with TRBJ2-2; weak D call: TRBD2 (6 bases). Trimming pared 8 bases from V and 6 bases from J, leaving 28 bases between. Germline CDR1 reads SNHLY; CDR2 reads FYNNEI. CDR3 length equals 18 residues. CDR3 DNA: TGTGCCAGCTTGCGCGGGGTACCCATTACCCGAGCCTCCGGGGAGCTGTTTTTT. It specifies CASLRGVPITRASGELFF.